This T cell receptor beta chain was captured by sequencing in a study of T cell responses to AZD1222 COVID-19 vaccine. V lost 6 bases, J lost 6 bases, and 18 bases lay in between. The germline V gene encodes CDR1 MDHEN and CDR2 SYDVKM. The CDR3 runs to 14 residues. Profiling relied on immunoSEQ multiplex PCR, and the TCRdb table lists in-frame clones only, not all of them. The sample yields 150,000 to 190,000 clones, over 90% seen once. J is TRBJ2-7 and V is TRBV28, with D tentatively TRBD2 (5 bases). The sequencing used peripheral blood, collected 28 days after the second AZD1222 dose. This clonotype originated in an adult who received the AZD1222 COVID-19 vaccine. This CDR3 reads CASSRGGGLVEQYF. In nucleotides, the CDR3 is TGTGCCAGCAGCCGCGGAGGTGGCCTCGTCGAGCAGTACTTC.